This TCR beta chain was identified during a study of response to subunit inactivated influenza vaccine. Study-level points and caveats: A suggestion made by the authors is that each seasonal influenza vaccination recruits few new T cells.

Using its own MiXCR run on the RT-PCR reads, TCRdb lists one record per CDR3 protein. The table includes 550,000 to 600,000 distinct CDR3 sequences, about 11% detected once. The ends were cut back, 0 bases at V and 8 bases at J, with 10 bases in the middle. Per the germline V gene, CDR1 is MGHDK and CDR2 is SYGVNS. CDR3 size: 13 residues. This clonotype was counted only a few times. No antigen is known for it. The sequenced sample was PBMCs from blood, obtained on the day of vaccination. The chain joins TRBV25-1 to TRBJ1-2, with no clear D. The TCR sequence derives from a man aged 45-60 years who received an inactivated influenza vaccine. The CDR3 sequence is CASSEYVGKGYTF. The DNA for the CDR3 is TGTGCCAGCAGTGAATACGTTGGCAAAGGCTACACCTTC.